This T cell receptor beta chain was identified in a study of CD8+CD57+ T cells in acquired aplastic anemia. Study context: Sorted CD4+ and CD8+ cells yielded DNA averaging approximately 3 ug.

CD8+CD57+ cell expansion had been shown by flow cytometry in patients chosen for sequencing. Patients uniformly had severe acquired aplastic anemia. The blood sampling took place in patients who had so far received no therapy. Both TCR beta VDJ combination and CDR3 sequence profiling were carried out. Genomic DNA was the template for this profiling. TCRdb analysed the reads with MiXCR anew, one entry per CDR3 protein. The sample has a few hundred thousand distinct CDR3 sequences, 45% to 65% seen once. The V and J ends lost 6 bases and 6 bases respectively, with 12 bases between them. Germline CDR1 is ENHRY and CDR2 is SYGVKD. CDR3 length equals 13 residues. General study points: Patients shared some 30 CD8+ CDR3 sequences with controls.

With regard to this clonotype: The target antigen is unknown.

This clonotype was sampled from a human donor with aplastic anemia. The chain employs TRBV10-3 and TRBJ2-1; D tentatively fits TRBD1 or TRBD2 (6 bases each). Material for sequencing was sorted CD4+, CD8+, or CD8+CD57+ T cells (not recorded which) from PBMCs. The CDR3, as DNA: TGTGCCATCAGCAGGGGAGCGGGCAATGAGCAGTTCTTC. Encoded protein: CAISRGAGNEQFF.